The 16 T cell receptor beta chains presented below share a single source sample, sequenced in a study of a mutant IDH1 vaccine in newly diagnosed glioma (TCRdb year 2021). The label giving this sample's time point can be read as: week 11, during vaccination. A 20-mer mutant IDH1 peptide at 300 micrograms in Montanide made up each vaccine dose, which was injected subcutaneously together with topical imiquimod. The library was prepared using the immunoSEQ multiplex PCR assay. TCRdb retrieved this table from immuneACCESS and kept in-frame rearrangements only. Not all clones are present; in checked studies, unresolved V genes account for under half, and no reason is known for the remainder. Across this sample there are more than 55,000 clones, with about 84% seen only once. The biggest ten clones account for around 3.5% of the sample. No antigen has been identified for these receptors. The sequenced sample was PBMCs, obtained from a glioma patient whose treatment included an IDH1 peptide vaccine. The receptors derive from a man aged 30 to 39 with glioma.

This clone appeared a few times. The chain links TRBV10-3 to TRBJ1-3, with D possibly being TRBD1 (5 bases). CDR3 length: 15 amino acids. Germline values: CDR1 ENHRY, CDR2 SYGVKD. V lost 3 bases, J lost 2 bases, and 11 bases lay in between. CDR3 region: CAISETSGAGNTIYF. CDR3 in DNA: TGTGCCATCAGTGAAACTTCGGGGGCTGGAAACACCATATATTTT.

V usage is TRBV6-1 and J usage is TRBJ2-7; 12 nucleotides agree with TRBD1. This CDR3 is 16 amino acids long. Looked up from germline, CDR1 is MNHNS and CDR2 is SASEGT. V lost 3 bases to trimming and J lost 4 bases; unmatched junction nucleotides: 7. The chain's CDR3 is CASSDRGQGARYEQYF. CDR3 bases: TGTGCCAGCAGTGATCGGGGACAGGGGGCGCGATACGAGCAGTACTTC.

This clone was recorded a few times. The genes are TRBV9 and TRBJ2-3; 8 bases map to TRBD1. Germline CDR1 reads SGDLS; CDR2 reads YYNGEE. This CDR3 spans 16 amino acids. The ends lost 4 bases at V and 4 bases at J; junction bases unmatched: 11. CDR3 protein: CASSLYDRGGPDTQYF. For the CDR3, the DNA is TGTGCCAGCAGCCTATATGACAGGGGAGGCCCAGATACGCAGTATTTT.

This sequence joins TRBV4-2 and TRBJ2-3; D gene uncertain. Germline lookup yields CDR1 LGHNA and CDR2 YNFKEQ. The CDR3 is 15 amino acids. The V end was cut by 1 base, the J end by 5 bases, with 13 bases between. The CDR3 bases are TGTGCCAGCAGCCAAGGACTCCCCATGAAAGATACGCAGTATTTT. Encoded protein: CASSQGLPMKDTQYF.

The chain combines TRBV5-1 with TRBJ2-3, with a tentative D call TRBD2 (5 bases). The CDR3 contains 14 residues. Germline V gene data show CDR1 as SGHRS and CDR2 as YFSETQ. V was clipped by 4 bases and J by 4 bases, with 13 bases between them. CDR3 sequence (DNA): TGCGCCAGCAGCATGCGGGCCGGCGCAGATACGCAGTATTTT. The encoded protein is CASSMRAGADTQYF. The variable domain in full, with the rest retrieved from reference TRBV5-1 and TRBJ2-3, is KAGVTQTPRYLIKTRGQQVTLSCSPISGHRSVSWYQQTPGQGLQFLFEYFSETQRNKGNFPGRFSGRQFSNSRSEMNVSTLELGDSALYLCASSMRAGADTQYFGPGTRLTVL.

The chain carries TRBV27 and TRBJ1-5; D perhaps matches TRBD1 (5 bases). The CDR3 contains 13 residues. Trimming removed 5 bases at V and 7 bases at J, with 12 bases between. The germline CDR1 and CDR2 sequences are MNHEY and SMNVEV (reference sequence). CDR3 in DNA: TGTGCCAGCAGTCGAAGAGGGGACCAGCCCCAGCATTTT. This sequence encodes CASSRRGDQPQHF.

This chain links TRBV7-3 with TRBJ2-2; D ambiguous. V was pared by 2 bases and J by 6 bases, with 4 bases between. The CDR3 consists of 12 residues. Germline CDR1 SGHTA, CDR2 FQGTGA. CDR3 sequence reads: CASSLDPGELFF. As DNA, the CDR3 is TGTGCCAGCAGCTTAGATCCCGGGGAGCTGTTTTTT.

This clone has only one observation. This sequence joins TRBV4-1 and TRBJ2-3, with 8 nucleotides matching TRBD2. CDR1 and CDR2 (germline): MGHRA, YSYEKL. V trimming: 3 bases; J trimming: 1 base; junction bases outside the gene matches: 3. The CDR3 is made up of 15 amino acids. The DNA of the CDR3 is TGCGCCAGCAGCCAGGCGACTAGCGGCACAGATACGCAGTATTTT. The encoded protein is CASSQATSGTDTQYF.

The rearrangement uses TRBV9 and TRBJ2-3; D is uncertain. The CDR3 totals 16 residues. Germline V lookup: CDR1 SGDLS, CDR2 YYNGEE. V was trimmed by 3 bases and J by 1 base, leaving 15 bases between them. Here the CDR3 reads CASSAGHSTGTDTQYF. For the CDR3, the DNA is TGTGCCAGCAGCGCCGGCCACTCAACTGGCACAGATACGCAGTATTTT.

This clone was counted only a few times. The rearrangement joins TRBV7-8 to TRBJ2-5, with 7 bases lining up with TRBD2. With V trimmed by 5 bases and J by 3 bases, 12 bases remained unmatched. CDR1 SGHVS and CDR2 FQNEAQ come from the germline V gene. The length of the CDR3 is 16 residues. CDR3 protein: CASSPRSGTKKETQYF. The CDR3 DNA is TGTGCCAGCAGCCCACGCTCTGGGACTAAGAAAGAGACCCAGTACTTC. The full variable domain, rest sourced from reference TRBV7-8 and TRBJ2-5, is GAGVSQSPRYKVAKRGQDVALRCDPISGHVSLFWYQQALGQGPEFLTYFQNEAQLDKSGLPSDRFFAERPEGSVSTLKIQRTQQEDSAVYLCASSPRSGTKKETQYFGPGTRLLVL.

The chain carries TRBV5-1 and TRBJ1-4; D perhaps matches TRBD1 (6 bases). Germline CDR1 SGHRS, CDR2 YFSETQ. Trimming removed 1 base at V and 5 bases at J, with 9 bases between. The CDR3 spans 14 residues. DNA of the CDR3: TGCGCCAGCAGCTTGACAGGGTTGAATGAAAAACTGTTTTTT. Encoded protein: CASSLTGLNEKLFF.

The chain recombines TRBV5-1 with TRBJ2-5; D is uncertain. Germline V CDR1 and CDR2: SGHRS, YFSETQ. With 1 base removed from V and 4 bases from J, the gap between germline ends came to 23 bases. The CDR3 extends over 18 amino acids. DNA for the CDR3: TGCGCCAGCAGCTTGTATCTCGGCGACCCTGCCGCGAGAGAGACCCAGTACTTC. Residues: CASSLYLGDPAARETQYF.

As to this clone: The same CDR3 is also encoded by other DNA sequences in this sample. The V call is TRBV5-1, the J call TRBJ2-2; D is unresolved. From germline, CDR1 is SGHRS and CDR2 YFSETQ. Deletions cut 0 bases from V and 3 bases from J, with 6 bases between. The CDR3 is made up of 14 amino acids. The CDR3 here is CASSLGQDTGELFF. The CDR3 DNA is TGCGCCAGCAGCTTGGGTCAGGACACCGGGGAGCTGTTTTTT.

V is TRBV6-6 and J is TRBJ2-7, with 11 bases matching TRBD2. The CDR3 is made up of 12 amino acids. The V gene's germline CDR1 is MNHNY and CDR2 SVGAGI (reference sequence). Trimming took 4 bases from V and 11 from J; bases not matched to a gene: 4. The CDR3 DNA is TGTGCCAGCAGTTCACTAGCGGGAGTGGAGTACTTC. This encodes CASSSLAGVEYF.

This rearrangement joins TRBV20-1 to TRBJ2-3; a possible D gene is TRBD1 (6 bases). Trimming cost V 8 bases and J 3 bases, with 9 bases left between them. Germline CDR1 and CDR2: DFQATT and SNEGSKA (reference sequence). This CDR3 spans 11 amino acids. The CDR3: CSRQGTDTQYF. The DNA of the CDR3 is TGCAGTAGGCAGGGGACAGATACGCAGTATTTT.

The chain joins TRBV9 to TRBJ2-1; 7 nucleotides agree with TRBD2. In germline, CDR1 is SGDLS, CDR2 YYNGEE. This CDR3 is 15 amino acids long. V shed 4 bases and J 6 bases; nucleotides not matched to a gene: 10. CDR3 in DNA: TGTGCCAGCAGCCCCCGGGGGGTCTTGATCAATGAGCAGTTCTTC. Amino acid sequence: CASSPRGVLINEQFF.